Below, 7 T cell receptor beta chains from the same sample are listed, as sequenced in a study of PD-1 blockade in classical Hodgkin lymphoma. Time point given: newly diagnosed, previously untreated cHL patient sample. Only in-frame clones appear in the TCRdb table, and some are missing; sequencing was by immunoSEQ multiplex PCR. The table shows under 80,000 clones, with over 90% occurring only once. Sequencing used peripheral blood mononuclear cells (PBMCs). The receptors shown here come from a human donor with classical Hodgkin lymphoma.

The V and J genes are TRBV2 and TRBJ2-7; 7 bases agree with TRBD2. Germline V CDR1 and CDR2: SNHLY, FYNNEI. The CDR3 covers 14 residues. The ends lost 4 bases at V and 8 bases at J; junction bases unmatched: 11. The CDR3 DNA is TGTGCCAGCAGTGGGTTGGTAGCGGGTGTCAAGCAGTACTTC. Protein: CASSGLVAGVKQYF. Full variable domain (outside the CDR3, taken from reference TRBV2 and TRBJ2-7): EPEVTQTPSHQVTQMGQEVILRCVPISNHLYFYWYRQILGQKVEFLVSFYNNEISEKSEIFDDQFSVERPDGSNFTLKIRSTKLEDSAMYFCASSGLVAGVKQYFGPGTRLTVT.

This chain connects TRBV27 to TRBJ2-7; perhaps TRBD2 as D (6 bases). Germline assignment: CDR1 MNHEY and CDR2 SMNVEV (reference sequence). CDR3 length equals 14 residues. V dropped 5 bases and J dropped 0 bases, with 11 bases sitting between them. Here the CDR3 reads CASSPTSPSYEQYF. CDR3 sequence (DNA): TGTGCCAGCAGTCCTACTAGCCCCTCCTACGAGCAGTACTTC.

The V and J genes are TRBV6-1 and TRBJ2-5; 7 nucleotides align to TRBD1. This CDR3 spans 16 amino acids. Per germline, CDR1 MNHNS and CDR2 SASEGT. The J segment lost 6 bases and the V segment lost 4 bases, leaving 14 bases of the junction unmatched. Here the CDR3 reads CASSAKTGFKVKTQYF. CDR3 DNA: TGTGCCAGCAGTGCCAAGACAGGGTTTAAGGTGAAGACCCAGTACTTC.

The chain employs TRBV4-1 and TRBJ2-5; D possibly corresponds to TRBD1 (6 bases). Trimming removed 4 bases at V and 7 bases at J, with 19 bases between. CDR3 length: 15 residues. The germline V gene encodes CDR1 MGHRA and CDR2 YSYEKL. Here the CDR3 DNA reads TGCGCCAGCAGCCCGATCACCCAGGGGAAAGGGACCCAGTACTTC. Protein sequence: CASSPITQGKGTQYF.

This clone was recorded once. This chain joins TRBV11-2 and TRBJ1-1; D not resolved. Trimming removed 0 bases at V and 1 base at J, with 6 bases between. The germline CDR1 and CDR2 sequences are SGHAT and FQNNGV. The CDR3 totals 14 residues. The CDR3 is CASSLEVPNTEAFF. The CDR3 bases are TGTGCCAGCAGCTTAGAGGTACCGAACACTGAAGCTTTCTTT.

The genes are TRBV10-1 and TRBJ2-7, with unresolved D. The ends were cut back, 5 bases at V and 0 bases at J, with 11 bases in the middle. CDR3 length equals 14 residues. Germline assignment: CDR1 WNHNN and CDR2 SYGVQD (reference sequence). The CDR3 nucleotides are TGCGCCAGCAGTAGTACGGCCACCTCCTACGAGCAGTACTTC. This sequence encodes CASSSTATSYEQYF.

The V and J genes are TRBV5-6 and TRBJ1-5, with D maybe TRBD1 (5 bases). In germline, CDR1 is SGHDT, CDR2 YYEEEE. The CDR3 totals 16 residues. V was clipped by 4 bases and J by 2 bases, with 16 bases between them. The DNA of the CDR3 is TGTGCCAGCAGCAGGGGCCCGGGAAGTGGCAATCAGCCCCAGCATTTT. It translates to CASSRGPGSGNQPQHF.